A single sample gave rise to the 23 T cell receptor beta chains below, sequenced in a study of cytomegalovirus exposure and HLA in healthy donors (dated by TCRdb to about 2017). Library preparation used the immunoSEQ multiplex PCR assay. For the multiplex PCR, a mixture combining 60 forward primers for TCR Vbeta segments and 13 reverse primers for TCR Jbeta segments was used. Entries here come from immuneACCESS through TCRdb and include only in-frame sequences with V and J called. Some clones fail to appear in such tables; in the studies checked, an unresolved V gene covers under half of the shortfall, and the cause of the remainder is unknown. Counted in this sample were more than 70,000 clones; roughly 64% of them appeared once. Less than 8.5% of the sample rests with the top ten. Sequencing used PBMCs. The source is a man aged 35 to 55 in good health and CMV-seropositive.

The chain employs TRBV7-9 and TRBJ1-1; the D is unclear. V gave up 5 bases and J gave up 6 bases, with 13 bases separating them. The CDR3 totals 13 residues. Germline values: CDR1 SEHNR, CDR2 FQNEAQ (reference sequence). The CDR3 is CASSVGGLPEAFF. The CDR3 region has the DNA TGTGCCAGCAGCGTCGGCGGCTTACCTGAAGCTTTCTTT.

This chain connects TRBV4-3 to TRBJ1-1, with D possibly matching TRBD1 (5 bases). CDR1 and CDR2 (germline): LGHNA, YSLEER. This CDR3 is 17 amino acids long. The ends were cut back, 0 bases at V and 3 bases at J, with 17 bases in the middle. The CDR3 region has the DNA TGCGCCAGCAGCCAAGAGGGCCTGGGGCAGCGCCACACTGAAGCTTTCTTT. This gives the protein CASSQEGLGQRHTEAFF.

The chain has TRBV19 and TRBJ2-2; D remains unclear. Germline CDR1 LNHDA, CDR2 SQIVND (reference sequence). Trimming stripped 7 bases from V and 7 bases from J, with 16 bases between. The length of the CDR3 is 14 residues. The CDR3 region is CASNQNGWSGELFF. CDR3 DNA sequence: TGTGCCAGTAACCAAAACGGGTGGAGCGGGGAGCTGTTTTTT.

The V and J genes are TRBV5-4 and TRBJ2-2; D is possibly TRBD2 (5 bases). The germline V gene has CDR1 SGHNT and CDR2 YYREEE (reference sequence). The CDR3 is made up of 15 amino acids. The V end was cut by 5 bases, the J end by 1 base, with 12 bases between. The CDR3 loop is CASSTRTGNTGELFF. The DNA for the CDR3 is TGTGCCAGCAGTACTAGGACGGGGAACACCGGGGAGCTGTTTTTT.

The V call is TRBV6-5, the J call TRBJ1-2, with D perhaps matching TRBD1 (6 bases). This CDR3 comprises 14 residues. Trimming took off 0 bases at V and 7 bases at J, with 12 bases between the two ends. The germline CDR1 and CDR2 sequences are MNHEY and SVGAGI. CDR3: CASSYSQGWFGYTF. Written as DNA, the CDR3 is TGTGCCAGCAGTTACTCACAGGGATGGTTTGGCTACACCTTC.

The gene calls are TRBV12-5 and TRBJ2-3, with a weak D call TRBD2 (5 bases). The germline V and J ends were trimmed by 1 base and 6 bases, with 5 bases remaining between them. The CDR3 totals 12 residues. Germline-derived CDR1 and CDR2 are LGHNT and FRNRAP. The CDR3 loop is CASGLGRDTQYF. As DNA, the CDR3 is TGTGCTAGTGGTTTGGGGAGGGATACGCAGTATTTT.

The chain joins TRBV7-9 to TRBJ2-1; TRBD2 might be the D (6 bases). The V and J ends lost 5 bases and 8 bases respectively, with 19 bases between them. Germline CDR1 reads SEHNR; CDR2 reads FQNEAQ (reference sequence). This CDR3 contains 15 residues. In DNA, the CDR3 is TGTGCCAGCAGCGCGGGACCCCTCCCTGTGGATGAGCAGTTCTTC. As protein: CASSAGPLPVDEQFF.

The V gene is TRBV5-1, the J gene TRBJ1-5, with 7 bases aligning to TRBD1. CDR3 length: 14 residues. Germline V gene data show CDR1 as SGHRS and CDR2 as YFSETQ. The V gene end was trimmed by 4 bases and the J gene end by 3 bases; junction bases not matched to a gene: 4. Here the CDR3 DNA reads TGCGCCAGCAGCCCGACAGGGTACAATCAGCCCCAGCATTTT. Its protein product is CASSPTGYNQPQHF.

The sample holds a few counts of this clone. The chain has TRBV6-5 and TRBJ2-7; 7 bases map to TRBD1. The CDR3 is 14 residues long. V shed 0 bases and J 4 bases; nucleotides not matched to a gene: 3. The germline V gene has CDR1 MNHEY and CDR2 SVGAGI. The CDR3 DNA sequence: TGTGCCAGCAGTTACTCGGACAGGAAGTACGAGCAGTACTTC. Translating gives CASSYSDRKYEQYF.

This clone was observed a single time. V and J are TRBV4-1 and TRBJ1-1; tentatively, D is TRBD1 (5 bases). Germline lookup yields CDR1 MGHRA and CDR2 YSYEKL. V was clipped by 5 bases and J by 8 bases, with 9 bases between them. The length of the CDR3 is 11 residues. The CDR3: CASSNRQEAFF. The CDR3 DNA follows: TGCGCCAGCAGCAACCGACAGGAAGCTTTCTTT.

This sequence joins TRBV27 and TRBJ2-5; 11 bases align to TRBD2. Germline CDR1 reads MNHEY; CDR2 reads SMNVEV (reference sequence). The CDR3 spans 14 residues. The junction had 2 bases not matched to a gene; V was cut back by 6 bases and J by 2 bases. The CDR3 region has the DNA TGTGCCAGCAGACTAGCGGGAGCACAAGAGACCCAGTACTTC. Protein sequence: CASRLAGAQETQYF.

J is TRBJ2-1 and V is TRBV9, with 8 bases fitting TRBD2. Germline CDR1 and CDR2: SGDLS and YYNGEE. The J segment lost 10 bases and the V segment lost 4 bases, leaving 13 bases of the junction unmatched. The CDR3 covers 15 residues. The CDR3 sequence: CASSPQTGGLAEQFF. The CDR3 coding sequence is TGTGCCAGCAGCCCCCAAACGGGAGGGCTGGCCGAGCAGTTCTTC.

The chain is built from TRBV7-3 and TRBJ2-1, with D possibly TRBD2 on 5 matching bases. V lost 4 bases to trimming and J lost 6 bases, with 13 bases between them. Germline V lookup: CDR1 SGHTA, CDR2 FQGTGA. CDR3 length equals 14 residues. In DNA, the CDR3 is TGTGCCAGCAGCTCTCAGGCTAGCCTCAATGAGCAGTTCTTC. Its translation: CASSSQASLNEQFF. Filled out from reference TRBV7-3 and TRBJ2-1, the complete variable domain reads GAGVSQTPSNKVTEKGKYVELRCDPISGHTALYWYRQSLGQGPEFLIYFQGTGAADDSGLPNDRFFAVRPEGSVSTLKIQRTERGDSAVYLCASSSQASLNEQFFGPGTRLTVL.

The J gene is TRBJ2-1, the V gene TRBV5-4; 8 nucleotides line up with TRBD2. V shed 0 bases and J 1 base; nucleotides not matched to a gene: 6. The CDR3 spans 17 residues. CDR1 SGHNT and CDR2 YYREEE come from the germline V gene (reference sequence). CDR3 nucleotide sequence: TGTGCCAGCAGCTTGGAGGGACTAGTGGGGTCCTACAATGAGCAGTTCTTC. Amino acid sequence: CASSLEGLVGSYNEQFF.

The chain combines TRBV4-1 with TRBJ1-3, with D uncertain. This CDR3 spans 16 amino acids. Trimming left V 5 bases short and J 4 bases short, with 18 bases between. The germline V gene has CDR1 MGHRA and CDR2 YSYEKL. CDR3 bases: TGCGCCAGCAGCTATTCCACAGCGGTTCGAGGAAACACCATATATTTT. Its protein product is CASSYSTAVRGNTIYF.

The CDR3 coding sequence is TGCGCCAGCAGCTCGGACGGGACTAGCGTACAAGAGACCCAGTACTTC. Protein: CASSSDGTSVQETQYF. The chain links TRBV5-1 to TRBJ2-5; 10 bases fit TRBD2. The CDR3 has 16 amino acids. After removal of 3 bases from V and 2 bases from J, the junction contained 7 bases not matched to a gene. Germline lookup yields CDR1 SGHRS and CDR2 YFSETQ.

This chain connects TRBV6-5 to TRBJ1-5; TRBD1 aligns across 7 bases. The CDR3 sequence is 15 residues long. Germline trimming cut 6 bases from V and 4 bases from J; bases unmatched to any gene: 9. Per germline, CDR1 MNHEY and CDR2 SVGAGI. The CDR3 spells CASRQRTGYNQPQHF. The CDR3, as DNA: TGTGCCAGCAGACAACGGACAGGCTATAATCAGCCCCAGCATTTT.

The rearrangement links TRBV7-2 to TRBJ2-7, with D possibly matching TRBD1 (5 bases). V lost 5 bases to trimming and J lost 3 bases, with 14 bases between them. In germline, CDR1 is SGHTA, CDR2 FQGNSA. CDR3 length: 14 amino acids. The CDR3 spells CASSLGRASYEQYF. CDR3 nucleotides: TGTGCCAGCAGCCTTGGCAGGGCGAGCTACGAGCAGTACTTC.

This chain uses TRBV6-1 with TRBJ2-1, with 8 positions matching TRBD1. With 3 bases clipped from V and 0 bases from J, the junction kept 10 bases outside the gene matches. Per the germline V gene, CDR1 is MNHNS and CDR2 is SASEGT. This CDR3 spans 18 amino acids. The CDR3 protein is CASSDPITGGNSYNEQFF. The CDR3 DNA is TGTGCCAGCAGTGACCCAATAACAGGGGGGAACTCCTACAATGAGCAGTTCTTC.

In its sample, this clone was seen a few times. The chain links TRBV5-1 to TRBJ2-1, with TRBD1 matching 7 bases. Germline loops: CDR1 SGHRS, CDR2 YFSETQ. The J segment lost 2 bases and the V segment lost 9 bases, leaving 8 bases of the junction unmatched. CDR3 size: 14 residues. CDR3 in amino acids: CATHDGTAYNEQFF. The CDR3 DNA reads TGCGCCACCCACGACGGGACAGCCTACAATGAGCAGTTCTTC.

The rearrangement uses TRBV28 and TRBJ2-5; D is perhaps TRBD2 (5 bases). V lost 2 bases and J lost 0, with 7 bases in between. The CDR3 sequence is 14 residues long. The V gene's germline CDR1 is MDHEN and CDR2 SYDVKM. The CDR3 coding sequence is TGTGCCAGCAGTTTACGAGGGAACCAAGAGACCCAGTACTTC. This encodes CASSLRGNQETQYF.

V gene TRBV5-8 combines with J gene TRBJ2-6, with D possibly matching TRBD2 (5 bases). CDR3 length: 15 residues. With 2 bases removed from V and 1 base from J, the gap between germline ends came to 7 bases. Germline V gene sequence: CDR1 SGHTS, CDR2 YDEGEE. CDR3 region: CASSFGDSGANVLTF. CDR3 in DNA: TGTGCCAGCAGCTTCGGGGATTCTGGGGCCAACGTCCTGACTTTC.

The chain links TRBV20-1 to TRBJ1-1, with D unclear. From germline, CDR1 is DFQATT and CDR2 SNEGSKA (reference sequence). Trimming shortened V by 5 bases and J by 4 bases, and 8 bases separated the two germline ends. The CDR3 has 11 residues. The CDR3 region has the DNA TGCAGTGCTGGAGGCGGCACTGAAGCTTTCTTT. It encodes CSAGGGTEAFF.